Presented here are 2 T cell receptor beta chains from one specimen sequenced in a study of vaccination and CD4 T cells after COVID-19. No antigens are known for them. Specified treatment: approximately nine-day PBMC culture with coronavirus spike peptide pools or control peptides (ViraFEST assay). Pre-COVID-19 pandemic sampling (2011-2018) yielded the unexposed donor's CD4+ T cells. Cultured CD4+ T cells had their DNA profiled by the Oncomine TCR Beta short-read assay. TCRdb itself ran the PCR reads through MiXCR, one entry per CDR3 protein. The repertoire consists of about 2,000 distinct CDR3 sequences, with approximately 65% occurring once and the leading ten covering 78%. Sequencing was performed on CD4+ T cells from blood, cultured in vitro. The receptors stem from a human donor in good health.

The CDR3 region has the DNA TGTGCCAGTAGCACCCTCGCCAGGGCTGGCACAGATACGCAGTATTTT. It is translated as CASSTLARAGTDTQYF. The chain has TRBV19 and TRBJ2-3; possibly TRBD1 for D (5 bases). The CDR3 sequence is 16 residues long. The V gene's germline CDR1 is LNHDA and CDR2 SQIVND (reference sequence). V was pared by 6 bases and J by 1 base, with 17 bases between.

The chain joins TRBV7-3 to TRBJ2-3, with TRBD2 as a possible D gene (6 bases). The CDR3 is made up of 16 amino acids. V was shortened by 2 bases and J by 1 base, with 13 bases between the two germline ends. CDR1 is SGHTA, CDR2 FQGTGA, per germline. The CDR3, as DNA: TGTGCCAGCAGCTTAGGACTGCGGGGCGGCACAGATACGCAGTATTTT. Amino acids: CASSLGLRGGTDTQYF.